This entry describes one T cell receptor (beta chain). Only in-frame clones appear in the TCRdb table, and some are missing; sequencing was by immunoSEQ multiplex PCR. The table has 2 million to 2.5 million clones, around 92% seen once. This record belongs to a study of shared clonotypes between healthy human individuals. Germline V gives CDR1 LNHDA, CDR2 SQIVND (reference sequence). This CDR3 has 16 residues. V lost 5 bases, J lost 1 base, and 16 bases lay in between. This sequence joins TRBV19 and TRBJ2-3; tentatively, D is TRBD2 (7 bases). Sequencing was done on a sample of naive CD4+ T cells from PBMCs. Subset indicated: CD45RA+ positively selected. This clonotype was obtained from a man between 18 and 35 years old in good health. Some clones in this sample may be carry-over from other donors' samples. CDR3 sequence (DNA): TGTGCCAGTAGTTCTAGGGGGAGGGCCGGCACAGATACGCAGTATTTT. It translates to CASSSRGRAGTDTQYF.